Each of the 15 T cell receptor beta chains below was sequenced from the same sample in a study of blood T cell repertoires in COVID-19. Some clones are missing from TCRdb's copy, which holds only in-frame ones; the method was immunoSEQ multiplex PCR. The data show some 280,000 clones, just under 85% seen once. Sequencing was carried out using peripheral blood. These receptor sequences come from a woman aged 45-60 years with active or convalescent COVID-19.

The chain is built from TRBV4-1 and TRBJ2-3, with TRBD1 identical over 10 bases. The CDR3 consists of 16 residues. Germline CDR1 and CDR2: MGHRA and YSYEKL. Trimming cost V 0 bases and J 1 base; bases outside gene matches: 1. CDR3 nucleotides: TGCGCCAGCAGCCAAGATGGGACAGGGGGCACAGATACGCAGTATTTT. The encoded protein is CASSQDGTGGTDTQYF.

The chain couples TRBV7-2 to TRBJ1-2, with 7 bases fitting TRBD1. V was clipped by 3 bases and J by 8 bases; unmatched bases: 6. The CDR3 length is 13 residues. Per the germline V gene, CDR1 is SGHTA and CDR2 is FQGNSA. The CDR3 protein is CASSLTGQIGYTF. The DNA of the CDR3 is TGTGCCAGCAGCTTGACGGGACAGATCGGCTACACCTTC. Variable domain in full (rest from reference TRBV7-2 and TRBJ1-2): GAGVSQSPSNKVTEKGKDVELRCDPISGHTALYWYRQSLGQGLEFLIYFQGNSAPDKSGLPSDRFSAERTGGSVSTLTIQRTQQEDSAVYLCASSLTGQIGYTFGSGTRLTVV.

The gene calls are TRBV4-1 and TRBJ2-1; 9 positions match TRBD2. Trimming cost V 4 bases and J 8 bases; bases outside gene matches: 3. The CDR3 spans 13 residues. The germline CDR1 and CDR2 sequences are MGHRA and YSYEKL. The CDR3 region is CASSPREGHEQFF. CDR3 coding DNA: TGCGCCAGCAGCCCGCGGGAGGGCCATGAGCAGTTCTTC.

The chain recombines TRBV7-2 with TRBJ2-1, with D possibly TRBD2 on 7 matching bases. Germline V gene data show CDR1 as SGHTA and CDR2 as FQGNSA. The CDR3 totals 15 residues. V was clipped by 5 bases and J by 8 bases, with 19 bases between them. The CDR3 reads CASSGRTRGYDEQFF. As DNA, the CDR3 is TGTGCCAGCAGCGGGCGGACTAGGGGGTACGATGAGCAGTTCTTC.

Only a few counts were recorded for this clone. V and J are TRBV2 and TRBJ2-5, with D hard to call. The V end was cut by 2 bases, the J end by 4 bases, with 5 bases between. Germline values: CDR1 SNHLY, CDR2 FYNNEI. This CDR3 has 12 residues. Written as DNA, the CDR3 is TGTGCCAGCAGTGAATCCATAGAGACCCAGTACTTC. It encodes CASSESIETQYF.

This clone is a singleton in its sample. This chain connects TRBV13 to TRBJ2-3; no clear D. The CDR3 runs to 13 residues. The ends were cut back, 2 bases at V and 4 bases at J, with 7 bases in the middle. Germline V gene lookup returns CDR1 PRHDT and CDR2 FYEKMQ (reference sequence). CDR3 loop: CASSLTRADTQYF. CDR3 in DNA: TGTGCCAGCAGCTTAACCCGGGCAGATACGCAGTATTTT.

The chain carries TRBV13 and TRBJ2-1; D may be TRBD1 (6 bases). Trimming took off 10 bases at V and 0 bases at J, with 16 bases between the two ends. The germline gives CDR1 PRHDT, CDR2 FYEKMQ (reference sequence). This CDR3 contains 15 residues. CDR3 bases: TGTGCCATACCTTTCACAGGGACCTCCTACAATGAGCAGTTCTTC. As protein: CAIPFTGTSYNEQFF. Full variable domain (remainder filled in from reference TRBV13 and TRBJ2-1): AAGVIQSPRHLIKEKRETATLKCYPIPRHDTVYWYQQGPGQDPQFLISFYEKMQSDKGSIPDRFSAQQFSDYHSELNMSSLELGDSALYFCAIPFTGTSYNEQFFGPGTRLTVL.

The J gene is TRBJ1-1, the V gene TRBV10-3, with 7 bases fitting TRBD1. V dropped 6 bases and J dropped 5; count of bases not matched to a gene: 6. Germline-derived CDR1 and CDR2 are ENHRY and SYGVKD. The CDR3 is 13 residues long. The CDR3 protein is CAIRPRTGTEAFF. The CDR3 coding sequence is TGTGCCATCAGGCCTCGGACAGGTACTGAAGCTTTCTTT.

The chain combines TRBV3-1 (or the pseudogene TRBV3-2) with TRBJ1-1; D perhaps matches TRBD1 (6 bases). The length of the CDR3 is 14 residues. Germline CDR1 reads LGHDT; CDR2 reads YNNKEL (reference sequence). Trimming pared 4 bases from V and 7 bases from J, leaving 16 bases between. In DNA form, the CDR3 reads TGTGCCAGCAGCCCCCTGGGGGGGCGAGGTGAAGCTTTCTTT. This codes for CASSPLGGRGEAFF.

The chain combines TRBV27 with TRBJ2-2; D gene uncertain. CDR3 length: 12 amino acids. Germline V gene sequence: CDR1 MNHEY, CDR2 SMNVEV (reference sequence). V lost 4 bases and J lost 3, with 3 bases in between. CDR3 nucleotide sequence: TGTGCCAGCAGTTCCTACACCGGGGAGCTGTTTTTT. Its protein is CASSSYTGELFF.

This chain joins TRBV28 and TRBJ2-7; no reliable D call. Germline-derived CDR1 and CDR2 are MDHEN and SYDVKM. V lost 4 bases and J lost 0, with 7 bases in between. The CDR3 extends over 13 amino acids. DNA for the CDR3: TGTGCCAGCAGTTCGCCAGGCTCCTACGAGCAGTACTTC. Protein product: CASSSPGSYEQYF.

V and J are TRBV12-3 or TRBV12-4 and TRBJ2-3, with TRBD2 as a possible D gene (6 bases). V lost 8 bases to trimming and J lost 4 bases, with 13 bases between them. The CDR3 is 13 residues long. The DNA for the CDR3 is TGTGCCAGCGGGACTCGCAGAGCAGATACGCAGTATTTT. This translates into CASGTRRADTQYF.

The chain carries TRBV7-2 and TRBJ1-2, with TRBD1 matching over 8 bases. The CDR3 extends over 15 amino acids. V was clipped by 6 bases and J by 4 bases; unmatched bases: 10. Germline CDR1 SGHTA, CDR2 FQGNSA. In DNA, the CDR3 is TGTGCCAGCAGACCCGGGACAGGAGCATTCTATGGCTACACCTTC. It is translated as CASRPGTGAFYGYTF.

The CDR3 sequence is CASSPLVTYEQYF. In DNA, the CDR3 is TGTGCCAGCAGTCCCCTAGTAACCTACGAGCAGTACTTC. The gene calls are TRBV12-3 or TRBV12-4 and TRBJ2-7; no clear D gene. This CDR3 region has 13 residues. V was pared by 5 bases and J by 2 bases, with 10 bases between.

V and J are TRBV3-1 (or the pseudogene TRBV3-2) and TRBJ2-4, with 14 nucleotides matching TRBD2. V gave up 5 bases and J gave up 9 bases; unmatched junction bases: 9. CDR1 and CDR2 from the germline V gene are LGHDT and YNNKEL (reference sequence). This CDR3 has 16 amino acids. CDR3 nucleotide sequence: TGTGCCAGCAGCTCAGGGACTAGCGGGAGTCGGGGCATTCAGTACTTC. Translation: CASSSGTSGSRGIQYF.